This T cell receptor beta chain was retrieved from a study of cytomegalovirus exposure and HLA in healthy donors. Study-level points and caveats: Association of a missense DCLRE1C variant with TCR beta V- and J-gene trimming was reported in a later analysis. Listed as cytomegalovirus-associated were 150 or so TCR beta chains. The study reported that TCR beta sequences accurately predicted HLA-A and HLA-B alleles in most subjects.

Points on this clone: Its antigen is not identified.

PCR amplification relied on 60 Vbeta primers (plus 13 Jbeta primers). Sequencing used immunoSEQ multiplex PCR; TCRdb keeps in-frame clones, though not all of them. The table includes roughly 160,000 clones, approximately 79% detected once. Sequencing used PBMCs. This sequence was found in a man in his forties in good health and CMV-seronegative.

CDR3 DNA: TGTGCTAGTGGCTGGGAGACAGGGATAGGGACTGAAGCTTTCTTT. This sequence encodes CASGWETGIGTEAFF. The chain is built from TRBV12-5 and TRBJ1-1; 7 bases match TRBD1. The CDR3 spans 15 residues. The germline CDR1 and CDR2 sequences are LGHNT and FRNRAP. With V trimmed by 6 bases and J by 5 bases, 12 bases remained unmatched. Together with reference TRBV12-5 and TRBJ1-1, the CDR3 gives the full variable domain: DARVTQTPRHKVTEMGQEVTMRCQPILGHNTVFWYRQTMMQGLELLAYFRNRAPLDDSGMPKDRFSAEMPDATLATLKIQPSEPRDSAVYFCASGWETGIGTEAFFGQGTRLTVV.